The entry below describes one T cell receptor beta chain. CDR1 is SGHVS, CDR2 FQNEAQ, per germline. This CDR3 comprises 15 residues. The J segment lost 7 bases and the V segment lost 5 bases, leaving 8 bases of the junction unmatched. This specimen belongs to a study of blood T cell repertoires in COVID-19. On the study more broadly: Samples came from the United States, Italy and Spain, spanning acute and convalescent COVID-19. From T cells, B-cell-depleted T cells, or PBMCs came the material, which was cDNA or gDNA.

Methods used by the authors: Quantification of nucleated cells was approximated via reference gene primer amplification. Clones were sequenced by immunoSEQ multiplex PCR, and TCRdb holds only the in-frame ones, with some missing. Clone size and V and J calls were adopted from that table, with D and trimming inferred from the DNA. The table shows more than 200,000 clones, with 80% to 90% occurring only once. The sequencing sample was made of peripheral blood. This chain uses TRBV7-8 with TRBJ2-4, with 10 nucleotides matching TRBD2. This clonotype was sampled from a man between 25 and 39 years old with active or convalescent COVID-19. CDR3 residues: CASSPWGSGGNIQYF. CDR3 nucleotides: TGTGCCAGCAGCCCCTGGGGTAGCGGGGGGAACATTCAGTACTTC.